The next 9 T cell receptor beta chains were all read from a single sample in a study of neurological immune-mediated disorders. Documented time point: longitudinal time-point 3. Using its own MiXCR run on the 5' RACE reads, TCRdb lists one record per CDR3 protein. Among more than 100,000 distinct CDR3 sequences listed, about a tenth were seen once. Sequencing was carried out using PBMCs. The receptors come from a female donor with HTLV-1-associated myelopathy (HAM/TSP).

This clonotype was counted many times. The chain recombines TRBV20-1 with TRBJ2-7, with 8 positions matching TRBD2. CDR3 size: 16 residues. Trimming took 7 bases from V and 2 from J; bases not matched to a gene: 16. Looked up from germline, CDR1 is DFQATT and CDR2 is SNEGSKA (reference sequence). For the CDR3, the DNA is TGCAGTGAGAAGAGTACGACTAGCGAAGTTACCTACGAGCAGTACTTC. Its translation: CSEKSTTSEVTYEQYF.

This CDR3 is CASSFGREDTQYF. The CDR3 DNA sequence: TGTGCCAGCAGCTTCGGGCGGGAGGATACGCAGTATTTT. This chain uses TRBV11-2 with TRBJ2-3; the match to TRBD2 covers 7 bases. The germline gives CDR1 SGHAT, CDR2 FQNNGV. The V segment lost 3 bases and the J segment 6 bases; nucleotides outside the gene matches: 3. The CDR3 contains 13 residues.

The sample holds many counts of this clonotype. This rearrangement joins TRBV5-1 to TRBJ2-3; TRBD1 matches at 9 bases. CDR1 is SGHRS, CDR2 YFSETQ, per germline. The trim removed 0 bases at V and 6 bases at J, leaving 8 bases unmatched. CDR3 length equals 16 residues. CDR3 in amino acids: CASSLAPTGGMDTQYF. In nucleotides, the CDR3 is TGCGCCAGCAGCTTGGCCCCGACAGGGGGTATGGATACGCAGTATTTT. Filled out from reference TRBV5-1 and TRBJ2-3, the complete variable domain reads KAGVTQTPRYLIKTRGQQVTLSCSPISGHRSVSWYQQTPGQGLQFLFEYFSETQRNKGNFPGRFSGRQFSNSRSEMNVSTLELGDSALYLCASSLAPTGGMDTQYFGPGTRLTVL.

Worth noting for this clonotype: A much larger clone lies one base from this, so it may be a read error. Since no conserved phenylalanine or tryptophan closes the CDR3, a read error is the likely cause. The chain joins TRBV5-1 to TRBJ1-2; no clear D. Trimming cost V 2 bases and J 0 bases, with 8 bases left between them. The CDR3 loop spans 14 amino acids. CDR1 is SGHRS and CDR2 is YFSETQ in the germline V gene. The CDR3, as DNA: TGCGCCAGCAGCTTATCAACACCTAACTATGGCTACACCGTC. Its translation: CASSLSTPNYGYTV.

This clonotype was picked up many times. The chain couples TRBV6-6 to TRBJ1-5; D is unresolved. Trimming cost V 0 bases and J 4 bases, with 7 bases left between them. The CDR3 is 14 residues long. The germline V gene encodes CDR1 MNHNY and CDR2 SVGAGI (reference sequence). CDR3 coding DNA: TGTGCCAGCAGTTACTCGTCAGGTAATCAGCCCCAGCATTTT. Translation gives CASSYSSGNQPQHF.

Regarding this clonotype: This may come from a read error, since a much larger clone is one base off. The chain has TRBV2 and TRBJ2-1, with D uncertain. The V and J ends lost 7 bases and 4 bases respectively, with 11 bases between them. The CDR3 is 13 amino acids. Germline CDR1 SNHLY, CDR2 FYNNEI. CDR3: CASIESEYNEQFF. Here the CDR3 DNA reads TGTGCCAGCATTGAGTCAGAATACAATGAGCAGTTCTTC.

This clonotype was recorded at least ten times. The V call is TRBV29-1, the J call TRBJ1-3, with 7 bases lining up with TRBD1. J lost 0 bases, V lost 5 bases, and 4 bases had no gene match. The CDR3 spans 14 residues. Germline CDR1 SQVTM, CDR2 ANQGSEA. CDR3 sequence reads: CSVRDSHSGNTIYF. In DNA, the CDR3 is TGCAGCGTTAGGGACAGCCACTCTGGAAACACCATATATTTT.

There are many counts of this clonotype. V and J are TRBV28 and TRBJ2-7; a possible D gene is TRBD1 (6 bases). CDR1 is MDHEN, CDR2 SYDVKM, per germline. The V end lost 6 bases, the J end lost 4 bases, and 13 bases lay between the germline ends. This CDR3 is built from 13 residues. CDR3: CASRTGTLYEQYF. CDR3 bases: TGTGCCAGCAGAACCGGGACATTATACGAGCAGTACTTC.

This clonotype came up many times. At one end the junction does not follow the germline gene, possibly because of a read error. The V gene is TRBV9, the J gene TRBJ1-2; D unresolved. This CDR3 contains 12 residues. In germline, CDR1 is SGDLS, CDR2 YYNGEE. The DNA of the CDR3 is TGTGCCAGCAGCGTATCTAATTATGGCTACACCTTC. It is translated as CASSVSNYGYTF.